This T cell receptor beta chain was captured in a study of T cell responses to AZD1222 COVID-19 vaccine. The wider study: Some second doses came at about 4 weeks and others at about 12 weeks; these were pooled.

Concerning this clone: Its antigen is currently unknown.

Findings of the study overall: It was only six AZD1222 recipients who were seropositive at baseline.

V shed 6 bases and J shed 6 bases, with 5 bases lying between them. CDR3 length equals 11 residues. TCRdb's copy holds only in-frame clones and misses some; the assay was immunoSEQ multiplex PCR. The repertoire holds approximately 80,000 clones, with roughly nine tenths as singletons. This specimen was peripheral blood, taken on day 0 of AZD1222 vaccination. The V call is TRBV12-3 or TRBV12-4, the J call TRBJ2-2, with D uncertain. The TCR comes from an adult in good health. The CDR3: CASRRAGELFF. CDR3 in DNA: TGTGCCAGCAGGCGTGCCGGGGAGCTGTTTTTT.